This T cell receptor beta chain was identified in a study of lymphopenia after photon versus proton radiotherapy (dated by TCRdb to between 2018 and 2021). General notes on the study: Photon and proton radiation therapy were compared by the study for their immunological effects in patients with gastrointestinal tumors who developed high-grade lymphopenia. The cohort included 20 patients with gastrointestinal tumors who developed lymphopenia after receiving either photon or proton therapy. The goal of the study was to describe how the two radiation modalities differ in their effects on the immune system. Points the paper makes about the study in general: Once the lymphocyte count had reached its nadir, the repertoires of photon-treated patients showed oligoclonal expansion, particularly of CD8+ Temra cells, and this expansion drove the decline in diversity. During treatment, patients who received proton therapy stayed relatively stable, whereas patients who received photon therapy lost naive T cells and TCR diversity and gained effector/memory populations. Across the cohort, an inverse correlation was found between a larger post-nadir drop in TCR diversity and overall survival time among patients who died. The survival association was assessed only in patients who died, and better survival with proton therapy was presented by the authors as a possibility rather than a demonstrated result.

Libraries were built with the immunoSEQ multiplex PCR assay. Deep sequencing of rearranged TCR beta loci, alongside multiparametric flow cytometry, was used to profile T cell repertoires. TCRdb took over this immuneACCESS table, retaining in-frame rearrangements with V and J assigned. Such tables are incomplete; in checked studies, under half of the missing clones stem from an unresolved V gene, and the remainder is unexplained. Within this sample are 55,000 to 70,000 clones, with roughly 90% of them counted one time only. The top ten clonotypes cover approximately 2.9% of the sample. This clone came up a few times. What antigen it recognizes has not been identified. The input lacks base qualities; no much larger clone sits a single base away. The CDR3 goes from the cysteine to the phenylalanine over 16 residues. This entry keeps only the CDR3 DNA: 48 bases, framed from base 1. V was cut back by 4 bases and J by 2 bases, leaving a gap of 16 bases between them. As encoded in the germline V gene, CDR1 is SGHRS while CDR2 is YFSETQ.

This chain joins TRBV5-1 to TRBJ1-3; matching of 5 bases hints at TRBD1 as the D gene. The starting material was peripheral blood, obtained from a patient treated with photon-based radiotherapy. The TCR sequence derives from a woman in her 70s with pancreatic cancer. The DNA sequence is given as TGCGCCAGCAGCCTTGGGACGGGGTCCCCTGGAAACACCATATATTTT. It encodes CASSLGTGSPGNTIYF.